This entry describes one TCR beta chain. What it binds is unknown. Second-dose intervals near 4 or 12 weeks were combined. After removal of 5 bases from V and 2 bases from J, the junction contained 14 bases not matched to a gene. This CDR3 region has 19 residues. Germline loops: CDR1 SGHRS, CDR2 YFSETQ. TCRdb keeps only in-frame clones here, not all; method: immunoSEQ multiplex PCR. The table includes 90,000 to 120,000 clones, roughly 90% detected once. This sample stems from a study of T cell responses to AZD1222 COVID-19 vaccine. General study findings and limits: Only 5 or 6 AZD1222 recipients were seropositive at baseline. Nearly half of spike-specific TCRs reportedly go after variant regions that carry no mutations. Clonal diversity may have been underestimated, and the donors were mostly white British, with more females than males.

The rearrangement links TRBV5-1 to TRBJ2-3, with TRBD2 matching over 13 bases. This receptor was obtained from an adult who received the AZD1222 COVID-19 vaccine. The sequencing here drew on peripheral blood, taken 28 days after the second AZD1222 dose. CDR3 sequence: CASSPRLAGGRGSTDTQYF. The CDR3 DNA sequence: TGCGCCAGCAGTCCTAGACTAGCGGGGGGAAGGGGTTCCACAGATACGCAGTATTTT.